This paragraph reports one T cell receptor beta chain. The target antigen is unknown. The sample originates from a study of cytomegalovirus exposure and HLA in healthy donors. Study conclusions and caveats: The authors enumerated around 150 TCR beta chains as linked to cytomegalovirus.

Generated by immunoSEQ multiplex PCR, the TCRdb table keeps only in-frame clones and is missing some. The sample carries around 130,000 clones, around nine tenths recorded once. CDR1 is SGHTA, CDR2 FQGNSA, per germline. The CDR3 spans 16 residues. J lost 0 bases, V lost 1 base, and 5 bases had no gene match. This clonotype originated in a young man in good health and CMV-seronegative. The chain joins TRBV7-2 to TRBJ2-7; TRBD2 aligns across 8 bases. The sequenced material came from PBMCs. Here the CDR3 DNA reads TGTGCCAGCAGCTTAGTTGCGGGGGGCTCCTCCTACGAGCAGTACTTC. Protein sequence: CASSLVAGGSSYEQYF.